These 2 T cell receptor beta chains originate from one sample sequenced in a study of cytomegalovirus exposure and HLA in healthy donors (dated by TCRdb to the late 2010s). Library creation used the immunoSEQ multiplex PCR assay. The multiplex PCR relied on a mix of 60 forward primers for TCR Vbeta segments and 13 reverse primers for TCR Jbeta segments. TCRdb took over this immuneACCESS table, retaining in-frame rearrangements with V and J assigned. Such tables are incomplete; in checked studies, under half of the missing clones stem from an unresolved V gene, and the remainder is unexplained. Recorded for this sample are around 140,000 clones; over 65% of them occurred a single time. Under 2% of the sample rests with the top ten. The sequenced sample consisted of PBMCs. All receptors come from a female donor in good health and CMV-seropositive.

The V call is TRBV6-5, the J call TRBJ1-1; 7 bases match TRBD1. CDR1 is MNHEY, CDR2 SVGAGI, per germline. V was pared by 0 bases and J by 5 bases, with 0 bases of the junction left unmatched. This CDR3 has 13 residues. The CDR3 DNA reads TGTGCCAGCAGTTACTCGACAGGGACTGAAGCTTTCTTT. It codes for CASSYSTGTEAFF.

The chain recombines TRBV13 with TRBJ2-1; no reliable D call. Trimming removed 4 bases from V and 7 bases from J, with 14 bases in between. Germline V gene sequence: CDR1 PRHDT, CDR2 FYEKMQ (reference sequence). This CDR3 contains 14 residues. CDR3 DNA sequence: TGTGCCAGCAGCTCACCCCCGCTTAGTAATGAGCAGTTCTTC. Protein: CASSSPPLSNEQFF.